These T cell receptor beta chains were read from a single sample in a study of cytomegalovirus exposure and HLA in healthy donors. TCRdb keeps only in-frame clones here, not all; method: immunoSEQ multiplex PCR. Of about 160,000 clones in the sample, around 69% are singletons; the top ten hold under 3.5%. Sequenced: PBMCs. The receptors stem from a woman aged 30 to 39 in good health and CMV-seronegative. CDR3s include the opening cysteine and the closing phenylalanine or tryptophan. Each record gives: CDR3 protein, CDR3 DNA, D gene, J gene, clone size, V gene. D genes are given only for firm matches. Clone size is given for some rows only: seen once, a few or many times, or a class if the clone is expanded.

cdr3_aa: CASSSLAGGLIAGELFF; cdr3_nt: TGTGCCAGCAGCTCTCTAGCGGGAGGATTGATCGCCGGGGAGCTGTTTTTT; d_call: TRBD2; j_call: TRBJ2-2; clone_size: .; v_call: TRBV11-2
cdr3_aa: CASSPRQDGYTF; cdr3_nt: TGTGCCAGCAGCCCTAGACAGGATGGCTACACCTTC; d_call: .; j_call: TRBJ1-2; clone_size: .; v_call: TRBV5-5
cdr3_aa: CAISGRDTNQPQHF; cdr3_nt: TGTGCCATCAGTGGACGGGACACCAATCAGCCCCAGCATTTT; d_call: .; j_call: TRBJ1-5; clone_size: .; v_call: TRBV10-3
cdr3_aa: CSSSLPLTGELRGYTF; cdr3_nt: TGTTCCAGCAGCTTACCCTTAACAGGGGAGTTAAGAGGCTACACCTTC; d_call: TRBD1; j_call: TRBJ1-2; clone_size: .; v_call: TRBV7-9
cdr3_aa: CASSVLAGGWETQYF; cdr3_nt: TGTGCCAGCAGTGTTCTCGCGGGGGGATGGGAGACCCAGTACTTC; d_call: TRBD2; j_call: TRBJ2-5; clone_size: .; v_call: TRBV2
cdr3_aa: CASSYLTGTTEAFF; cdr3_nt: TGTGCCAGCAGCTATCTCACAGGGACCACTGAAGCTTTCTTT; d_call: .; j_call: TRBJ1-1; clone_size: .; v_call: TRBV7-2
cdr3_aa: CASSQSGGGQETQYF; cdr3_nt: TGTGCCAGCAGCCAATCCGGGGGGGGGCAAGAGACCCAGTACTTC; d_call: TRBD2; j_call: TRBJ2-5; clone_size: many; v_call: TRBV4-2
cdr3_aa: CASRQGSGTSGYEQYF; cdr3_nt: TGTGCCAGCAGACAGGGGTCCGGGACTAGTGGTTACGAGCAGTACTTC; d_call: .; j_call: TRBJ2-7; clone_size: .; v_call: TRBV7-2
cdr3_aa: CASSPTGGSSDTQYF; cdr3_nt: TGTGCCAGCAGCCCAACAGGGGGCTCCTCCGATACGCAGTATTTT; d_call: TRBD1; j_call: TRBJ2-3; clone_size: .; v_call: TRBV5-6
cdr3_aa: CASSFRAGPQGSYEQYF; cdr3_nt: TGTGCCAGCAGCTTCCGGGCGGGGCCCCAGGGCTCCTACGAGCAGTACTTC; d_call: .; j_call: TRBJ2-7; clone_size: .; v_call: TRBV7-3
cdr3_aa: CASSDRREGVTGELFF; cdr3_nt: TGTGCCAGCAGCGATCGTCGGGAGGGAGTCACCGGGGAGCTGTTTTTT; d_call: TRBD2; j_call: TRBJ2-2; clone_size: .; v_call: TRBV9
cdr3_aa: CASSLSGTYNEQFF; cdr3_nt: TGTGCCAGCAGTTTAAGCGGGACTTACAATGAGCAGTTCTTC; d_call: TRBD2; j_call: TRBJ2-1; clone_size: once; v_call: TRBV28
cdr3_aa: CASSFEGTSYNEQFF; cdr3_nt: TGTGCCAGCAGCTTCGAGGGGACTAGCTACAATGAGCAGTTCTTC; d_call: TRBD2; j_call: TRBJ2-1; clone_size: .; v_call: TRBV7-9
cdr3_aa: CASSAGGLAVSVYNEQFF; cdr3_nt: TGTGCCAGCAGCGCGGGGGGACTAGCGGTTTCAGTCTACAATGAGCAGTTCTTC; d_call: TRBD2; j_call: TRBJ2-1; clone_size: .; v_call: TRBV9
cdr3_aa: CASSQEGGQADIQYF; cdr3_nt: TGCGCCAGCAGCCAAGAGGGGGGACAGGCGGACATTCAGTACTTC; d_call: TRBD1; j_call: TRBJ2-4; clone_size: .; v_call: TRBV4-3
cdr3_aa: CASSHVDRDQETQYF; cdr3_nt: TGTGCCAGCAGTCACGTGGACAGGGACCAAGAGACCCAGTACTTC; d_call: TRBD1; j_call: TRBJ2-5; clone_size: .; v_call: TRBV2
cdr3_aa: CASSSGRNQPQHF; cdr3_nt: TGTGCCAGCAGCTCGGGTCGAAATCAGCCCCAGCATTTT; d_call: .; j_call: TRBJ1-5; clone_size: few; v_call: TRBV5-6
cdr3_aa: CASSLNSGEDTQYF; cdr3_nt: TGTGCCAGCAGTCTCAATAGCGGGGAAGATACGCAGTATTTT; d_call: TRBD2; j_call: TRBJ2-3; clone_size: once; v_call: TRBV6-5
cdr3_aa: CASSLVGTEEQYF; cdr3_nt: TGTGCCAGCAGCTTAGTTGGGACAGAAGAGCAGTACTTC; d_call: TRBD1; j_call: TRBJ2-7; clone_size: .; v_call: TRBV7-6
cdr3_aa: CASSSMTAGWYEQYF; cdr3_nt: TGTGCCAGCAGCTCGATGACCGCGGGATGGTACGAGCAGTACTTC; d_call: .; j_call: TRBJ2-7; clone_size: .; v_call: TRBV7-2
cdr3_aa: CASSLFGDYDNEQFF; cdr3_nt: TGCGCCAGCAGCTTGTTCGGGGACTACGACAATGAGCAGTTCTTC; d_call: TRBD2; j_call: TRBJ2-1; clone_size: .; v_call: TRBV5-1
cdr3_aa: CASSVQAGQTGGTQYF; cdr3_nt: TGTGCCAGCAGCGTTCAAGCAGGCCAAACGGGGGGTACGCAGTATTTT; d_call: TRBD2; j_call: TRBJ2-3; clone_size: few; v_call: TRBV9
cdr3_aa: CASSEASGVQPQHF; cdr3_nt: TGTGCCAGCAGTGAAGCCTCAGGGGTTCAGCCCCAGCATTTT; d_call: .; j_call: TRBJ1-5; clone_size: once; v_call: TRBV2
cdr3_aa: CASSIRDFRGANEKLFF; cdr3_nt: TGTGCCAGCTCAATCCGGGACTTCCGAGGGGCTAATGAAAAACTGTTTTTT; d_call: .; j_call: TRBJ1-4; clone_size: .; v_call: TRBV18
cdr3_aa: CASSGGTGGTTGELFF; cdr3_nt: TGTGCCAGCAGCGGGGGGACAGGTGGGACCACCGGGGAGCTGTTTTTT; d_call: TRBD1; j_call: TRBJ2-2; clone_size: few; v_call: TRBV5-6
cdr3_aa: CASSSSGDWGNEQFF; cdr3_nt: TGTGCCAGCAGCTCCTCGGGGGATTGGGGGAATGAGCAGTTCTTC; d_call: .; j_call: TRBJ2-1; clone_size: .; v_call: TRBV5-8
cdr3_aa: CASSQDGRGSETQYF; cdr3_nt: TGCGCCAGCAGCCAAGATGGCAGGGGATCAGAGACCCAGTACTTC; d_call: .; j_call: TRBJ2-5; clone_size: .; v_call: TRBV4-3
cdr3_aa: CASSQTDTQYF; cdr3_nt: TGCGCCAGCAGCCAAACAGATACGCAGTATTTT; d_call: .; j_call: TRBJ2-3; clone_size: .; v_call: TRBV5-1
cdr3_aa: CASSFGQLTMNTEAFF; cdr3_nt: TGCGCCAGCAGCTTCGGACAGTTAACCATGAACACTGAAGCTTTCTTT; d_call: .; j_call: TRBJ1-1; clone_size: .; v_call: TRBV5-1
cdr3_aa: CASSPKIAASYNEQFF; cdr3_nt: TGTGCCAGCAGCCCAAAAATAGCGGCCTCCTACAATGAGCAGTTCTTC; d_call: .; j_call: TRBJ2-1; clone_size: once; v_call: TRBV9
cdr3_aa: CASSLLTGSYEQFF; cdr3_nt: TGCGCCAGCAGCTTATTAACAGGGTCCTATGAGCAGTTCTTC; d_call: .; j_call: TRBJ2-1; clone_size: .; v_call: TRBV5-1